These T cell receptor beta chains were read from a single sample in a study of shared clonotypes between healthy human individuals. TCRdb keeps only in-frame clones here, not all; method: immunoSEQ multiplex PCR. The sample yields approximately 510,000 clones, 75% to 85% seen once. Source material: PBMCs. The receptors were sampled from a woman aged 35 to 49 in good health. Some clones in this sample may be carry-over from other donors' samples. Both conserved end residues are part of each CDR3. The D gene is left open where the match is weak. Expanded clones are given a class, and other clones once, few, many or no size at all.

CDR3 DNA	CDR3 protein	D gene	V gene	J gene	clone size
TGTGCCAGCAGCGTAGTAAGCAGGGGGCCCGGGGAGCTGTTTTTT	CASSVVSRGPGELFF	TRBD1	TRBV9	TRBJ2-2	.
TGTGCCAGCAGCTTAGGTCGAGATCAGCCCCAGCATTTT	CASSLGRDQPQHF	.	TRBV7-2	TRBJ1-5	.
TGCGCCAGCAGTACAGGGACAGGGTACGGCGACGAGCAGTACTTC	CASSTGTGYGDEQYF	TRBD1	TRBV5-1	TRBJ2-7	few
TGTGCCAGCAGTCCCTGGTTTAGCGGGAGTCTTACAGATACGCAGTATTTT	CASSPWFSGSLTDTQYF	TRBD2	TRBV27	TRBJ2-3	.
TGCAGCGTTGCCCCGAATGAACCGGGGTACGAGCAGTACTTC	CSVAPNEPGYEQYF	.	TRBV29-1	TRBJ2-7	.
TGTGCCAGCAGCCTGACTCCTACCTCTGGAAACACCATATATTTT	CASSLTPTSGNTIYF	.	TRBV28	TRBJ1-3	.
TGTGCCAGACGTCCGAGGGGGGGTGGAGAGACCCAGTACTTC	CARRPRGGGETQYF	.	TRBV27	TRBJ2-5	.
TGCGCCAGCAGCCAGACTAGCGGGAGGTCCGCCGGGGAGCTGTTTTTT	CASSQTSGRSAGELFF	TRBD2	TRBV4-1	TRBJ2-2	few
TGTGCCAGCAGCTTGGGCAGCCCTAACTATGGCTACACCTTC	CASSLGSPNYGYTF	.	TRBV5-5	TRBJ1-2	.
TGTGCCAGCAGCGTAGCTCCGGGGTTCTCCTACGAGCAGTACTTC	CASSVAPGFSYEQYF	.	TRBV9	TRBJ2-7	.
TGTGCCAGCAGCTTAGACGGGCCGGGGACCGGGGAGCTGTTTTTT	CASSLDGPGTGELFF	.	TRBV11-3	TRBJ2-2	few
TGTGCCAGCAGGACGGGACTAGCGGGAGGCTACGAGCAGTACTTC	CASRTGLAGGYEQYF	TRBD2	TRBV6-5	TRBJ2-7	once
TGCAGCGTTGCTGTCACGGGAGGGATCACAGATACGCAGTATTTT	CSVAVTGGITDTQYF	TRBD2	TRBV29-1	TRBJ2-3	.
TGCGCCAGCAGCCTTAGGCAGTCCACGAACACTGAAGCTTTCTTT	CASSLRQSTNTEAFF	.	TRBV5-1	TRBJ1-1	.
TGTGCCAGCAGCTTATATTCTAGCGGGATTTCCGAGCAGTACTTC	CASSLYSSGISEQYF	TRBD2	TRBV7-6	TRBJ2-7	.
TGTGCCATCACGCCCGGGACTAGCGGGAGTCACGAGCAGTACTTC	CAITPGTSGSHEQYF	TRBD2	TRBV10-3	TRBJ2-7	.
TGCAGCGCCACAACTGGACAGACAGCTTTTGAAGCTTTCTTT	CSATTGQTAFEAFF	.	TRBV29-1	TRBJ1-1	.
TGTGCCAGCAGCTTAGGGAGAGTTCGGGAAAAACTGTTTTTT	CASSLGRVREKLFF	.	TRBV11-2	TRBJ1-4	few
TGTGCCAGCAGCGTAGACCGGGGGAAGGAAAAACTGTTTTTT	CASSVDRGKEKLFF	.	TRBV9	TRBJ1-4	.
TGTGCCACCAGCAGACAGGGGGCGCTTGAGCAGTACTTC	CATSRQGALEQYF	TRBD1	TRBV15	TRBJ2-7	once
TGTGCCAGCAGTGGTTTGGACGGGGCTGCCTACGAGCAGTACTTC	CASSGLDGAAYEQYF	.	TRBV6-1	TRBJ2-7	many
TGTGCCAGCAGCCCAAAGGGGGGTCGACAAGAGACCCAGTACTTC	CASSPKGGRQETQYF	.	TRBV7-3	TRBJ2-5	once
TGTGCAAGTCGCTTAGGTCGACTAGTTAGGGAGCTGTTTTTT	CASRLGRLVRELFF	.	TRBV12-2	TRBJ2-2	.
TGTGCCAGTAGAGAGGAGCGAATGAACACTGAAGCTTTCTTT	CASREERMNTEAFF	.	TRBV19	TRBJ1-1	many
TGCGCCAGCAGCGTTGGGACTAGTAGTGAGCAGTTCTTC	CASSVGTSSEQFF	TRBD2	TRBV5-1	TRBJ2-1	.